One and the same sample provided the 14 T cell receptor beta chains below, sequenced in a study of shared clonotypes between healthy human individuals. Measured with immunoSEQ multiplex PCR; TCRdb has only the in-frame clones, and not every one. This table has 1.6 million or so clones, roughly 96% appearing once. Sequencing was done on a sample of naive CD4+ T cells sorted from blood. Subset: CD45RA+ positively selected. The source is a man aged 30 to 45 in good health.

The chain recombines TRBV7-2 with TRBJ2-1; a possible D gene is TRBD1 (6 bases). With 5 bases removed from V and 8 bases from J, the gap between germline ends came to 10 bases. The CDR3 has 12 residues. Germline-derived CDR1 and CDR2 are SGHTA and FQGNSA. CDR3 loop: CASSITGYEQFF. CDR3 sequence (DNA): TGTGCCAGCAGCATAACAGGGTATGAGCAGTTCTTC.

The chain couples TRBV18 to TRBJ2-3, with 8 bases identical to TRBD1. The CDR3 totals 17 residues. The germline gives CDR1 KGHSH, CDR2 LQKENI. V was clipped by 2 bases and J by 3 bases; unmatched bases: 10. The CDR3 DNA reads TGTGCCAGCTCACCATTGGGCCGACAGGGGAAAACAGATACGCAGTATTTT. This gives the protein CASSPLGRQGKTDTQYF.

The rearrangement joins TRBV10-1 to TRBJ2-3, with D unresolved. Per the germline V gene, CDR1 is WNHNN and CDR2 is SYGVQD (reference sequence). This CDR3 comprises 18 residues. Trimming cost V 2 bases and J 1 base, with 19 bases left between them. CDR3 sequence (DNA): TGCGCCAGCAGTGAGCGGCTAACAGCAAACCGACGCACAGATACGCAGTATTTT. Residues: CASSERLTANRRTDTQYF.

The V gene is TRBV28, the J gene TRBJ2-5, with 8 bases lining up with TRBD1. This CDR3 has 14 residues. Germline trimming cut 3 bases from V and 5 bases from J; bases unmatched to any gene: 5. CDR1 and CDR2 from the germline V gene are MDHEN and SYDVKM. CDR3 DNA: TGTGCCAGCAGTTTGAACAGGGGGAGGGAGACCCAGTACTTC. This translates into CASSLNRGRETQYF.

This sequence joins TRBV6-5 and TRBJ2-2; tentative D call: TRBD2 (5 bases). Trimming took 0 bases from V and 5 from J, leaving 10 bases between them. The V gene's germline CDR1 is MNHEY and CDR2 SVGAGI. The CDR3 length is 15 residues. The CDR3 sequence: CASSYSGLATGELFF. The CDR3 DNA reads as TGTGCCAGCAGTTACTCCGGGCTAGCTACCGGGGAGCTGTTTTTT.

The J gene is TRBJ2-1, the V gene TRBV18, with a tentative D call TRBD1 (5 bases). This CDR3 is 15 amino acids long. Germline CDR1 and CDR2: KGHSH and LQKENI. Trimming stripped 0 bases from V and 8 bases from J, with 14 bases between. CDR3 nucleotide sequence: TGTGCCAGCTCACCACCTGAACAGGCTTGGGATGAGCAGTTCTTC. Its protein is CASSPPEQAWDEQFF.

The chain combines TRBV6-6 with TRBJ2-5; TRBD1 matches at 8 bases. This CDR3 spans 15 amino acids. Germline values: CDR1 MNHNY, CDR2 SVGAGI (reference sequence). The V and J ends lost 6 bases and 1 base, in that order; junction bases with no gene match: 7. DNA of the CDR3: TGTGCCAGCAGCCGCGGACAGGGCCCCCAAGAGACCCAGTACTTC. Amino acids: CASSRGQGPQETQYF.

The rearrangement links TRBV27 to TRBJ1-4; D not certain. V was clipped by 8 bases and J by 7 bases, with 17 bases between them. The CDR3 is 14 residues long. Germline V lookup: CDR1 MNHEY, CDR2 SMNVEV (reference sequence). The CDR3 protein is CASRGRPPLEKLFF. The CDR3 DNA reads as TGTGCCAGCCGGGGTCGACCTCCCCTTGAAAAACTGTTTTTT.

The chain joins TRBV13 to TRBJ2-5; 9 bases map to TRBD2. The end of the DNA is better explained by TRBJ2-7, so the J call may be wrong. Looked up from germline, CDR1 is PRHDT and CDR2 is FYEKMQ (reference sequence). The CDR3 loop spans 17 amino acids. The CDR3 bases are TGTGCCAGCAGCTTAATCCCCAGCGTAGCGGGAGCAAACGAGCAGTACTTC. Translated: CASSLIPSVAGANEQYF.

For the CDR3, the DNA is TGCGCCAGCAGTCCATCGATACCAGGTAACACTGAAGCTTTCTTT. Translation: CASSPSIPGNTEAFF. The V gene is TRBV10-1, the J gene TRBJ1-1; D remains unclear. The V end lost 5 bases, the J end lost 2 bases, and 15 bases lay between the germline ends. The CDR3 spans 15 residues. Germline loops: CDR1 WNHNN, CDR2 SYGVQD (reference sequence).

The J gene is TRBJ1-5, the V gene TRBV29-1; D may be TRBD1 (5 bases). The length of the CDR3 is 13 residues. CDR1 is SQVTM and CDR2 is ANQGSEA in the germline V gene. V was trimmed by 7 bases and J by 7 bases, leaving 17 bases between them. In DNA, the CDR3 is TGCAGCGCCCGACTGGGGGGTGGCCAGCCCCAGCATTTT. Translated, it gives CSARLGGGQPQHF.

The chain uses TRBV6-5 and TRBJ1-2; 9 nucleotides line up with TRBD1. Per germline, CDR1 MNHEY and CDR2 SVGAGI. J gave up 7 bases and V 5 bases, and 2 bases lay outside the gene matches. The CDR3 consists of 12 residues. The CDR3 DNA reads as TGTGCCAGCAGTAGGGACAGGGTTGGCTACACCTTC. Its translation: CASSRDRVGYTF.

CDR3 residues: CASRAMGTQYF. Here the CDR3 DNA reads TGTGCCAGTAGGGCCATGGGGACGCAGTATTTT. The chain has TRBV19 and TRBJ2-3; D ambiguous. Germline-derived CDR1 and CDR2 are LNHDA and SQIVND (reference sequence). Trimming shortened V by 6 bases and J by 9 bases, and 10 bases separated the two germline ends. This CDR3 is built from 11 residues.

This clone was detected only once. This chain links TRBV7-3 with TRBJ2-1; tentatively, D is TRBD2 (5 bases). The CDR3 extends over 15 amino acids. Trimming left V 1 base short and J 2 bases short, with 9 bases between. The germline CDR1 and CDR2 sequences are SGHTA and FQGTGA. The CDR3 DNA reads TGTGCCAGCAGCTTAATAGCGAGCCCCTACAATGAGCAGTTCTTC. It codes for CASSLIASPYNEQFF.